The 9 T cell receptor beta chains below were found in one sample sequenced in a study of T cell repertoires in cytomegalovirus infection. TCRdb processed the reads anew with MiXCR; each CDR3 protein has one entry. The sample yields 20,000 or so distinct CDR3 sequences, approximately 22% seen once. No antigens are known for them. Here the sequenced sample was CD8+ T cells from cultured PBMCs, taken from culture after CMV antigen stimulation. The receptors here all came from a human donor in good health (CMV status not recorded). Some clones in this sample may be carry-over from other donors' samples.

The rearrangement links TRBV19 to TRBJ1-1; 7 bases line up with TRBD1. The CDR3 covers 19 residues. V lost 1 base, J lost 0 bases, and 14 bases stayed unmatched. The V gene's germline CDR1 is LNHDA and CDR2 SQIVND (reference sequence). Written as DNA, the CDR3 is TGTGCCAGTAGTATAGCTATAACGACAGGGAGTTTCATGAACACTGAAGCTTTCTTT. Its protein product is CASSIAITTGSFMNTEAFF.

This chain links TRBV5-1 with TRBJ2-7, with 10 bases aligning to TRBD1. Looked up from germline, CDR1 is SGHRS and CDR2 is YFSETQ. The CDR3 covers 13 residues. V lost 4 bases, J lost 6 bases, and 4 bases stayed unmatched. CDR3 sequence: CASSPRTGGEQYF. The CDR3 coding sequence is TGCGCCAGCAGCCCGAGGACAGGGGGCGAGCAGTACTTC. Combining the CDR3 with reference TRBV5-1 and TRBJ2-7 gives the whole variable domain KAGVTQTPRYLIKTRGQQVTLSCSPISGHRSVSWYQQTPGQGLQFLFEYFSETQRNKGNFPGRFSGRQFSNSRSEMNVSTLELGDSALYLCASSPRTGGEQYFGPGTRLTVT.

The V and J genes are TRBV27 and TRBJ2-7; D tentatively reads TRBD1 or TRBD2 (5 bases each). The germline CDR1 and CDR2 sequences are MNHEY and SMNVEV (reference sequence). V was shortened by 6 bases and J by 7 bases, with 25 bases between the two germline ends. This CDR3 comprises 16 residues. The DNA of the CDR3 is TGTGCCAGCAGGAGAAAAACCGGGACGGATGCCGGGGAGCAGTACTTC. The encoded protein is CASRRKTGTDAGEQYF.

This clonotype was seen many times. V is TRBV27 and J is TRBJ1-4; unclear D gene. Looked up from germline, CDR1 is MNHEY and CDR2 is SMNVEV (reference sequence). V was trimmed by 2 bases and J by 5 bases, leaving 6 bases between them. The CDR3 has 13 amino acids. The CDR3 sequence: CASSLERNEKLFF. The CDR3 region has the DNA TGTGCCAGCAGTTTAGAAAGAAATGAAAAACTGTTTTTT. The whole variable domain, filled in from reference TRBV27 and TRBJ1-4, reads EAQVTQNPRYLITVTGKKLTVTCSQNMNHEYMSWYRQDPGLGLRQIYYSMNVEVTDKGDVPEGYKVSRKEKRNFPLILESPSPNQTSLYFCASSLERNEKLFFGSGTQLSVL.

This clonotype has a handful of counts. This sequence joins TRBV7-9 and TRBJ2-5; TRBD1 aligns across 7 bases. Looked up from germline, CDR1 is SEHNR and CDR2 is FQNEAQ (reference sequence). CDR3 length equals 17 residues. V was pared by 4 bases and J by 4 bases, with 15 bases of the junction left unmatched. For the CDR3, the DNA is TGTGCCAGCAGCTCGGCCCGTGCCGGGACAGCTAGAGAGACCCAGTACTTC. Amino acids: CASSSARAGTARETQYF.

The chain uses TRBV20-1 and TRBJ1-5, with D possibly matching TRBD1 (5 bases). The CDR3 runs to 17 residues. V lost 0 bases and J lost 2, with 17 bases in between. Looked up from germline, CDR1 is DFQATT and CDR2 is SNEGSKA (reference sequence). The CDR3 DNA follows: TGCAGTGCTAGAGATCCTGAGGAGGGGCCGGGCAATCAGCCCCAGCATTTT. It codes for CSARDPEEGPGNQPQHF.

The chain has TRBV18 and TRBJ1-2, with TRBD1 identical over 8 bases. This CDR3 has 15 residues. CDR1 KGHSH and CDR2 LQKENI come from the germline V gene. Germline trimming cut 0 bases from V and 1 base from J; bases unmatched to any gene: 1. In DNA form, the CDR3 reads TGTGCCAGCTCACCACCAGACAGGGGTAACTATGGCTACACCTTC. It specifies CASSPPDRGNYGYTF.

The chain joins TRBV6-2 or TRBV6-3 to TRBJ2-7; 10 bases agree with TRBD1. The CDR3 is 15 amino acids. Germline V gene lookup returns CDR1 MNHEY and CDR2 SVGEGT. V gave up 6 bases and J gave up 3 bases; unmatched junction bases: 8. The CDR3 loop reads CASREPGQGIYEQYF. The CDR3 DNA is TGTGCCAGCAGAGAACCGGGACAGGGGATCTACGAGCAGTACTTC.

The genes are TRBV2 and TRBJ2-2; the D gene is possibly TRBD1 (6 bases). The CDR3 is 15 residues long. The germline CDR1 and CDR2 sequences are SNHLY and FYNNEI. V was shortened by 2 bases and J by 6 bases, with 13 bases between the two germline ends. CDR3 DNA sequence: TGTGCCAGCAGTGAATGGACAGCCTCATCCGGGGAGCTGTTTTTT. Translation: CASSEWTASSGELFF.